This T cell receptor beta chain was recovered during a study of lymphopenia after photon versus proton radiotherapy (dated by TCRdb to about 2019). About the study as a whole: The study compared the immunological effects of photon versus proton radiation therapy in patients with gastrointestinal tumors who developed high-grade lymphopenia. The study aimed to characterize how the two radiation modalities differ in their impact on the immune system. The cohort comprised 20 to 25 patients with gastrointestinal tumors who received either photon or proton therapy and then developed lymphopenia. Overall study outcomes, separate from this receptor: During treatment, patients who received proton therapy stayed relatively stable, whereas patients who received photon therapy lost naive T cells and TCR diversity and gained effector/memory populations. Among patients across the cohort who died, overall survival time showed an inverse correlation with a larger post-nadir drop in TCR diversity. After the lymphocyte count nadir, repertoires from photon-treated patients showed oligoclonal expansion, particularly of CD8+ Temra cells, and this expansion drove the decline in diversity. The survival association was assessed only in patients who died, and the authors presented better survival with proton therapy as a possibility rather than a demonstrated result.

This clone was picked up a small number of times. No antigen is known for it. One base away there is no much larger clone; base qualities are not given. Library preparation employed the immunoSEQ multiplex PCR assay. Deep sequencing of rearranged TCR beta loci, alongside multiparametric flow cytometry, was used to profile T cell repertoires. TCRdb carries this immuneACCESS record with in-frame sequences only. Its versions omit some clonotypes, under half of them owing to an unresolved V gene in the studies checked, with the rest unexplained. In all, the sample holds about 12,000 clones, and around 92% of those were seen once. In total, the top ten clones hold about 3.1% of the sample. Inclusive of the bounding cysteine and phenylalanine, the CDR3 is 15 residues long. Just CDR3 DNA is preserved here, 45 bases in frame from base 1. V and J are truncated by 5 bases and 2 bases respectively, leaving an intervening sequence of 13 bases. The germline V gene specifies SGHTA as CDR1 and FQGTGA as CDR2.

The chain employs TRBV7-3 and TRBJ2-1; the D call is possibly TRBD1 or TRBD2, each sharing 5 bases. The source material was peripheral blood, sampled from a patient treated with proton-based radiotherapy. This TCR was sampled from a man aged 60-69 years with pancreatic cancer. The bases read TGTGCCAGCAGCGCACAAGTGGGGGCCTACAATGAGCAGTTCTTC. This encodes CASSAQVGAYNEQFF.